This is a list of T cell receptor beta chains from one sample in a study of molecular identifiers for immune sequencing clone quantification. MiXCR, run by TCRdb on the PCR reads, gives a single entry per CDR3 protein. Of some 590,000 distinct CDR3 sequences listed, 25% are singletons. The sample taken for sequencing was naive CD8+ T cells from blood, with Jurkat cell RNA spiked in. The receptor set was obtained from a human donor in good health. Some libraries in this study had Jurkat cell RNA spiked in. CDR3s include the opening cysteine and the closing phenylalanine or tryptophan. A D gene is named only where the DNA matches it firmly. Clone sizes are given selectively: once, few, many, or a class where the clone is expanded.

d_gene,v_gene,abundance,j_gene,CDR3aa,CDR3nt
TRBD1,TRBV27,many,TRBJ2-7,CASSFLWDREYEQYF,TGTGCCAGCAGTTTCCTCTGGGACAGGGAGTACGAGCAGTACTTC
TRBD2,TRBV10-3,few,TRBJ2-3,CAISDLLVAGSIDTQYF,TGTGCCATCAGTGACCTCCTGGTAGCGGGATCGATAGATACGCAGTATTTT
NA,TRBV4-1,NA,TRBJ2-5,CASSQEGGGGRETQYF,TGCGCCAGCAGCCAAGAAGGGGGCGGGGGTCGGGAGACCCAGTACTTC
NA,TRBV30,NA,TRBJ2-5,CACQRVEYQETQYF,TGTGCCTGCCAGCGGGTCGAATACCAAGAGACCCAGTACTTC
NA,TRBV7-9,many,TRBJ2-5,CASSPRETQYF,TGTGCCAGCAGCCCCCGAGAGACCCAGTACTTC
NA,TRBV30,few,TRBJ2-7,CAWSVRVSYEQYF,TGTGCCTGGAGTGTCCGCGTCTCCTACGAGCAGTACTTC
NA,TRBV29-1,NA,TRBJ2-7,CSAEDRTSYEQYF,TGCAGCGCCGAAGACAGAACCTCCTACGAGCAGTACTTC
NA,TRBV7-6,many,TRBJ2-7,CASSLEAGQDEQYF,TGTGCCAGCAGCTTAGAGGCAGGGCAGGACGAGCAGTACTTC
NA,TRBV5-1,NA,TRBJ2-7,CASRTTDYEQYF,TGCGCCAGCAGGACAACCGACTACGAGCAGTACTTC
NA,TRBV12-5,NA,TRBJ2-7,CASGWPSGEQYF,TGTGCTAGTGGTTGGCCCTCCGGTGAGCAGTACTTC
NA,TRBV12-3/TRBV12-4,NA,TRBJ1-1,CASSFARGLNTEAFF,TGTGCCAGCAGTTTCGCTCGGGGGTTGAACACTGAAGCTTTCTTT
TRBD1,TRBV15,once,TRBJ2-1,CDTSTGQGANEQFF,TGTGACACCAGCACCGGACAGGGGGCAAATGAGCAGTTCTTC
TRBD1,TRBV7-6,few,TRBJ1-1,CASSRTLGTGALGEAFF,TGTGCCAGCAGCCGTACGTTAGGGACAGGGGCCTTGGGTGAAGCTTTCTTT
NA,TRBV12-3/TRBV12-4,many,TRBJ1-1,CASSSSTRGSTEAFF,TGTGCCAGCAGTTCAAGCACCCGGGGGTCCACTGAAGCTTTCTTT
TRBD2,TRBV20-1,many,TRBJ2-3,CSLAGGPDTQYF,TGCAGTTTAGCGGGAGGGCCGGATACGCAGTATTTT
NA,TRBV10-3,NA,TRBJ1-1,CAISPSGIGGTEAFF,TGTGCCATCTCCCCTAGCGGTATAGGTGGCACTGAAGCTTTCTTT
NA,TRBV3-1,many,TRBJ2-7,CASSQIRQAEQYF,TGTGCCAGCAGCCAAATACGGCAGGCCGAGCAGTACTTC
TRBD1,TRBV27,NA,TRBJ2-5,CASSFLSDREPHETQYF,TGTGCCAGCAGTTTTCTCTCGGACAGGGAACCCCACGAGACCCAGTACTTC
TRBD1,TRBV5-4,NA,TRBJ1-1,CASSLGGQGGTEAFF,TGTGCCAGCAGCTTGGGGGGACAGGGCGGCACTGAAGCTTTCTTT
NA,TRBV6-5,few,TRBJ2-1,CASSYGQFYNEQFF,TGTGCCAGCAGTTACGGGCAGTTCTACAATGAGCAGTTCTTC
TRBD1,TRBV19,many,TRBJ2-7,CASSIFGQGYYEQYF,TGTGCCAGTAGTATTTTTGGACAGGGGTATTACGAGCAGTACTTC
NA,TRBV11-2,many,TRBJ2-1,CASSPIFGGTDEQFF,TGTGCCAGCAGCCCGATCTTCGGAGGAACGGATGAGCAGTTCTTC
NA,TRBV6-2/TRBV6-3,NA,TRBJ2-2,CASSRTATNTGELFF,TGTGCCAGCAGTAGGACGGCCACGAACACCGGGGAGCTGTTTTTT
NA,TRBV6-6,many,TRBJ1-1,CASSYNTGDEAFF,TGTGCCAGCAGTTACAATACGGGAGATGAAGCTTTCTTT
TRBD1,TRBV4-3,NA,TRBJ2-6,CASSRQPRQGYGANVLTF,TGCGCCAGCAGCCGACAGCCGCGACAGGGGTACGGGGCCAACGTCCTGACTTTC
NA,TRBV5-1,many,TRBJ1-1,CASSTTDTEAFF,TGCGCCAGTTCAACGACAGACACTGAAGCTTTCTTT